The rows below give T cell receptor beta chains drawn from one sample of a study of blood T cell repertoires in COVID-19. The table came from immunoSEQ multiplex PCR; TCRdb's copy has only in-frame clones and leaves some out. The sample lists over 150,000 clones, around nine tenths occurring once. Sequenced sample: peripheral blood. The receptors shown here come from a woman between 65 and 79 years old with COVID-19, enrolled during active disease. Both conserved end residues are part of each CDR3. D genes are given only for firm matches. Rows may omit the clone size; those that give it use once, few, many or a size class.

>TRBV6-5|.|TRBJ1-6|.
CASRTDNNSPLHF
TGTGCCAGCAGAACCGACAATAATTCACCCCTCCACTTT
>TRBV6-5|TRBD2|TRBJ2-7|.
CASSYGGGLSYEQYF
TGTGCCAGCAGTTACGGGGGGGGTCTTTCCTACGAGCAGTACTTC
>TRBV19|TRBD1|TRBJ1-1|.
CASGQGNTEAFF
TGTGCCAGCGGACAGGGGAACACTGAAGCTTTCTTT
>TRBV6-5|TRBD1|TRBJ1-2|.
CASSYSDRDGYTF
TGTGCCAGCAGTTACTCGGACAGGGATGGCTACACCTTC
>TRBV7-2|TRBD1|TRBJ1-5|.
CASSFGQGRNQPQHF
TGTGCCAGCAGCTTCGGACAGGGTCGGAATCAGCCCCAGCATTTT
>TRBV18|TRBD1|TRBJ1-2|.
CASSPLQGARDYGYTF
TGTGCCAGCTCACCTCTCCAGGGGGCCCGAGACTATGGCTACACCTTC
>TRBV4-1|TRBD1|TRBJ2-3|.
CASSQLGSRQGGTDTQYF
TGCGCCAGCAGCCAGCTGGGCTCAAGACAGGGGGGCACAGATACGCAGTATTTT
>TRBV5-1|.|TRBJ1-2|.
CASSPGGGAYGYTF
TGCGCCAGCAGCCCCGGTGGGGGGGCCTATGGCTACACCTTC
>TRBV4-1|.|TRBJ1-6|medium-sized
CASSQDKAGTGSYNSPLHF
TGCGCCAGCAGCCAAGATAAAGCGGGGACGGGCTCCTATAATTCACCCCTCCACTTT
>TRBV5-1|TRBD1|TRBJ2-7|once
CASSPEDRGYDEQYF
TGCGCCAGCAGCCCGGAGGACAGGGGCTACGACGAGCAGTACTTC
>TRBV3-1/TRBV3-2|.|TRBJ1-1|.
CASLLLLDTEAFF
TGTGCCAGCCTCCTCCTGCTAGACACTGAAGCTTTCTTT
>TRBV2|.|TRBJ1-1|.
CAGSKNRNLNTEAFF
TGTGCCGGCAGCAAGAACAGGAACTTGAACACTGAAGCTTTCTTT
>TRBV9|TRBD1|TRBJ1-1|.
CASSVVGTGGNTEAFF
TGTGCCAGCAGCGTAGTGGGGACAGGGGGAAACACTGAAGCTTTCTTT
>TRBV9|.|TRBJ1-2|.
CASSVDWAGSVRGYTF
TGTGCCAGCAGCGTAGATTGGGCGGGCAGCGTTCGGGGCTACACCTTC
>TRBV28|TRBD2|TRBJ2-4|.
CASMASGGENIQYF
TGTGCCAGCATGGCTAGCGGGGGGGAAAACATTCAGTACTTC
>TRBV19|TRBD1|TRBJ1-5|.
CASSIGAGQGVAQPQHF
TGTGCCAGTAGTATAGGGGCGGGACAGGGGGTTGCTCAGCCCCAGCATTTT
>TRBV12-3/TRBV12-4|.|TRBJ2-1|.
CASSPGVNEQFF
TGTGCCAGCAGCCCCGGGGTCAATGAGCAGTTCTTC
>TRBV6-5|TRBD1|TRBJ1-5|.
CASRQGKVNQPQHF
TGTGCCAGCCGACAGGGGAAAGTCAATCAGCCCCAGCATTTT
>TRBV12-5|.|TRBJ1-1|.
CASGRGTVLAEAFF
TGTGCTAGTGGGCGGGGGACGGTTCTTGCTGAAGCTTTCTTT
>TRBV7-8|TRBD1|TRBJ2-3|.
CASSLQGALTDTQYF
TGTGCCAGCAGCCTACAGGGGGCCCTCACAGATACGCAGTATTTT
>TRBV27|TRBD1|TRBJ1-6|.
CASSPQAGGVSPLHF
TGTGCCAGCAGTCCCCAGGCAGGGGGCGTTTCACCCCTCCACTTT
>TRBV3-1/TRBV3-2|TRBD1|TRBJ1-2|.
CASSQDSQGDYGYTF
TGTGCCAGCAGCCAAGATAGCCAGGGGGACTATGGCTACACCTTC
>TRBV3-1/TRBV3-2|TRBD2|TRBJ2-7|.
CASSQGGLAGVF
TGTGCCAGCAGCCAAGGAGGACTAGCGGGGGTCTTC
>TRBV7-2|TRBD2|TRBJ2-7|once
CASSPTLGGRGSTEQYF
TGTGCCAGCAGCCCCACATTGGGAGGGCGGGGTTCTACGGAGCAGTACTTC
>TRBV27|TRBD1|TRBJ2-7|.
CASSFRTGHQYF
TGTGCCAGCAGTTTTAGGACAGGCCATCAGTACTTC
>TRBV15|TRBD2|TRBJ2-3|once
CATSRGLAGDDTDTQYF
TGTGCCACCAGCAGAGGACTAGCCGGCGATGACACAGATACGCAGTATTTT
>TRBV3-1/TRBV3-2|TRBD2|TRBJ2-2|.
CASSQVVGGASGELFF
TGTGCCAGCAGCCAAGTGGTCGGGGGGGCGTCCGGGGAGCTGTTTTTT
>TRBV4-2|TRBD2|TRBJ2-3|once
CASSQDLRLAEISTDTQYF
TGTGCCAGCAGCCAAGATCTGAGACTAGCGGAGATTAGCACAGATACGCAGTATTTT
>TRBV6-5|TRBD1|TRBJ1-6|.
CASRGGTAYNSPLHF
TGTGCCAGCAGGGGTGGGACAGCTTATAATTCACCCCTCCACTTT
>TRBV11-2|TRBD1|TRBJ2-1|few
CASSPRTGGSYNEQFF
TGTGCCAGCAGCCCCCGGACAGGGGGATCCTACAATGAGCAGTTCTTC
>TRBV5-1|.|TRBJ1-5|.
CASSLEGGVNQPQHF
TGCGCCAGCAGCTTGGAAGGAGGGGTGAATCAGCCCCAGCATTTT
>TRBV12-3/TRBV12-4|.|TRBJ1-1|.
CASSFNRDTEAFF
TGTGCCAGCAGTTTTAACAGGGACACTGAAGCTTTCTTT
>TRBV5-6|TRBD1|TRBJ1-4|.
CASSVRLDRGRREKLFF
TGTGCCAGCAGCGTACGGTTGGACAGGGGGCGTAGAGAAAAACTGTTTTTT
>TRBV5-1|TRBD1|TRBJ1-3|.
CASSLLQGDSGNTIYF
TGCGCCAGCAGCTTGCTCCAGGGGGACTCTGGAAACACCATATATTTT
>TRBV10-3|.|TRBJ1-1|.
CAITQAKNTEAFF
TGTGCCATCACTCAGGCTAAGAACACTGAAGCTTTCTTT
>TRBV15|.|TRBJ1-5|.
CATAGSLNQPQHF
TGTGCCACCGCGGGCAGCCTCAATCAGCCCCAGCATTTT